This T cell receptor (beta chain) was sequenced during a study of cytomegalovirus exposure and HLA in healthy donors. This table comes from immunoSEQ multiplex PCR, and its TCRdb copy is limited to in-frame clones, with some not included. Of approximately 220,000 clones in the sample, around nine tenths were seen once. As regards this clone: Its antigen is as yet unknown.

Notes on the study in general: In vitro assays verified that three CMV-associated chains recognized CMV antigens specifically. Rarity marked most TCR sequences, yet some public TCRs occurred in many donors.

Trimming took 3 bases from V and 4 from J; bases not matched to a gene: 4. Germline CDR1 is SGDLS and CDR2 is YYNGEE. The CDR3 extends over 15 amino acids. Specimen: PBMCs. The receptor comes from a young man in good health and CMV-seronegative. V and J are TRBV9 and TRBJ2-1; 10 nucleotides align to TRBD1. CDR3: CASSDRTGGYNEQFF. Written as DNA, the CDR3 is TGTGCCAGCAGCGATCGGACAGGGGGGTACAATGAGCAGTTCTTC.